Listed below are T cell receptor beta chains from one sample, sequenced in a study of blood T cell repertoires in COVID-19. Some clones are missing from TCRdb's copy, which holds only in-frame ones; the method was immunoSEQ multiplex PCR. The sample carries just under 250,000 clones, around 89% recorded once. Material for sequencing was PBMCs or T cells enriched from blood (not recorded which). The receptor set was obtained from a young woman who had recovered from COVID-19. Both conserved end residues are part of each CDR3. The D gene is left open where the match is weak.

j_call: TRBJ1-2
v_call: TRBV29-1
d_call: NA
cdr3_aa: CSAKGGSITNYGYTF

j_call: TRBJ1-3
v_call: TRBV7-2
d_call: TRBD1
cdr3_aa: CASSINRGGNTIYF

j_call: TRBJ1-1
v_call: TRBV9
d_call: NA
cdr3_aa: CASSGHIDTMNTEAFF

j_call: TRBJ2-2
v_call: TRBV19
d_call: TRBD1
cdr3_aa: CASSRDRGGSGELFF

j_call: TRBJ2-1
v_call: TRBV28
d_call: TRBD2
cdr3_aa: CASSPPGLSSQFF

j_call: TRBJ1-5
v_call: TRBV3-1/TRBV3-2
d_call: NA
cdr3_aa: CASSQGGVNNQPQHF

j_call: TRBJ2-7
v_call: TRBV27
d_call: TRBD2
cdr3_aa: CASSPQAGDIQYF

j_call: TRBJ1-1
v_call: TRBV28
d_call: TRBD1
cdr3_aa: CASSFLQGGDDTEAFF

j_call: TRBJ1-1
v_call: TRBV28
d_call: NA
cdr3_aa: CASSLGQLGAFF

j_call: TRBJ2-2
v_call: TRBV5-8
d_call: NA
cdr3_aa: CASRSQDIYTGELFF

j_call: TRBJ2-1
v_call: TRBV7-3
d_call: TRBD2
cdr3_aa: CASSLRPLGVVGGSSYNEQFF

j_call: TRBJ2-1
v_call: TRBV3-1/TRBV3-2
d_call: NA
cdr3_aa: CASSQVEPLSYNEQFF

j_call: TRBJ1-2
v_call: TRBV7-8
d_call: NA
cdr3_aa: CASSLVEGVGWHGYTF

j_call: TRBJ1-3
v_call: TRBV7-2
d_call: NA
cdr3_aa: CASSREGTGNTIYF

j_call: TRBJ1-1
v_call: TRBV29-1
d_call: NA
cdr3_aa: CSVGRGGQGTEAFF

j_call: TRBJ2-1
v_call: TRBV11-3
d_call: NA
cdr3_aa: CASSLDSAQGPEQFF

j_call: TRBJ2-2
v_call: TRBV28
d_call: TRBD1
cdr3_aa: CASSFTGVTGELFF

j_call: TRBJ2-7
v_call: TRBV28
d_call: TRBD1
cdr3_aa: CASSPHPGTGEAPSFYEQYF

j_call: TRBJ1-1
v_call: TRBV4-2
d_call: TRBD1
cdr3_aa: CASSPPDRVATEAFF

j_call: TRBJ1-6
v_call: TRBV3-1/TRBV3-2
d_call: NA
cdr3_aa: CASSLTLGNSPLHF

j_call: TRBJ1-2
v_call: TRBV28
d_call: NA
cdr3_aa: CASSGTTGYTF

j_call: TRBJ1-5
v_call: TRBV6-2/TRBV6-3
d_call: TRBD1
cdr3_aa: CASSKHTGQNQPQHF

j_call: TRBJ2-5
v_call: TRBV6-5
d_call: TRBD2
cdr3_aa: CASSTGLAKETQYF

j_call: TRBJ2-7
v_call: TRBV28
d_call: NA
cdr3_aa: CASSLWGQPSYEQYF

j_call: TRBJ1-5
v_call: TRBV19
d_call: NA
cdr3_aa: CASSSDRSNQPQHF

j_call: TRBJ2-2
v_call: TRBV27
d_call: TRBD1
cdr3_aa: CASKTGETGELFF

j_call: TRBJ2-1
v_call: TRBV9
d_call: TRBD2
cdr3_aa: CASSVRPQREFHNEQFF

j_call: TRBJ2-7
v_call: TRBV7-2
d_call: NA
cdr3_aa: CASSLEGIAYQHLYEQYF

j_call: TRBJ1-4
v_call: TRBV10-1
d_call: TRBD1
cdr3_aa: CASSELDRGDEKLFF

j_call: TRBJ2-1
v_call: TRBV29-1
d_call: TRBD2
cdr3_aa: CSARRTSGYNEQFF

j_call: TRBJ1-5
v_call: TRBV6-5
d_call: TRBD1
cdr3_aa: CASSRTGFSNQPQHF

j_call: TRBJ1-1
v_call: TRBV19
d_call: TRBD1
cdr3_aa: CASSMGTRQGRNTEAFF

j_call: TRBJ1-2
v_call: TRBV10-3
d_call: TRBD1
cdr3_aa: CAISDTGDRGPSNYGYTF

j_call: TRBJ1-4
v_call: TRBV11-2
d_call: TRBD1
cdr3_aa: CASSSYRDRVWEKLFF

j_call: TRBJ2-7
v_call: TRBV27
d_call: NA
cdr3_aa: CASSFWAGEQYF

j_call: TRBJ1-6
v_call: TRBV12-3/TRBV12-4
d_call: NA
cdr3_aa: CASSVTGNSPLHF

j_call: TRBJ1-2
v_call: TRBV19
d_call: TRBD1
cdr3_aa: CASSPRGGTALNYGYTF

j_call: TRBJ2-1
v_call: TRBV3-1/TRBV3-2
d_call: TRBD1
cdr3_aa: CASSQDRQGVLHNEQFF

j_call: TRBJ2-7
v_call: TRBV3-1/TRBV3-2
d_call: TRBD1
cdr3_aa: CASSQELGTGAHEQYF

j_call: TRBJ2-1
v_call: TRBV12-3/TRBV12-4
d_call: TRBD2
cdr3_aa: CASTWGEGEQFF

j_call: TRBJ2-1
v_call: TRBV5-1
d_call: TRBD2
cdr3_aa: CASSLVGGRTNNEQFF

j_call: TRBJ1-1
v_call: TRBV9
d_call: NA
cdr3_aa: CASSVMEEEAFF